The next 12 T cell receptor beta chains were all read from a single sample in a study of blood T cell repertoires in COVID-19. Here immunoSEQ multiplex PCR was the method, and the copy in TCRdb shows in-frame clones only, minus some. The table records roughly 91,000 clones, 65% to 85% of them present only once. The sequencing input was peripheral blood. These TCRs come from a man between 70 and 80 years old with active or convalescent COVID-19.

The chain combines TRBV30 with TRBJ1-5; D gene unclear. This CDR3 comprises 13 residues. Trimming removed 2 bases from V and 1 base from J, with 6 bases in between. Looked up from germline, CDR1 is GTSNPN and CDR2 is SVGIG (reference sequence). The CDR3 protein is CAWSLSSNQPQHF. The CDR3, as DNA: TGTGCCTGGAGTCTTAGCAGCAATCAGCCCCAGCATTTT. Full variable domain (remainder filled in from reference TRBV30 and TRBJ1-5): SQTIHQWPATLVQPVGSPLSLECTVEGTSNPNLYWYRQAAGRGLQLLFYSVGIGQISSEVPQNLSASRPQDRQFILSSKKLLLSDSGFYLCAWSLSSNQPQHFGDGTRLSIL.

This chain uses TRBV9 with TRBJ2-7, with a weak D call TRBD2 (5 bases). Germline V gene data show CDR1 as SGDLS and CDR2 as YYNGEE. V lost 0 bases and J 2 bases, leaving 9 bases between the germline ends. The CDR3 length is 14 residues. CDR3 loop: CASSVGSGTYEQYF. The CDR3 nucleotides read TGTGCCAGCAGCGTAGGGTCGGGGACCTACGAGCAGTACTTC.

CDR3 nucleotides: TGTGCCAGCTCACCGATCACTAGCACAGATACGCAGTATTTT. This codes for CASSPITSTDTQYF. The rearrangement joins TRBV18 to TRBJ2-3; D unresolved. This CDR3 has 14 residues. Trimming removed 3 bases from V and 0 bases from J, with 7 bases in between. CDR1 and CDR2 (germline): KGHSH, LQKENI. Supplemented by reference TRBV18 and TRBJ2-3, the full variable domain reads NAGVMQNPRHLVRRRGQEARLRCSPMKGHSHVYWYRQLPEEGLKFMVYLQKENIIDESGMPKERFSAEFPKEGPSILRIQQVVRGDSAAYFCASSPITSTDTQYFGPGTRLTVL.

J is TRBJ2-7 and V is TRBV3-1 (or the pseudogene TRBV3-2), with 8 bases matching TRBD2. Trimming removed 6 bases from V and 3 bases from J; junction bases left unmatched: 7. Germline V CDR1 and CDR2: LGHDT, YNNKEL (reference sequence). This CDR3 region has 14 residues. CDR3 bases: TGTGCCAGCAGTCCCGGGACTAGGCGCTACGAGCAGTACTTC. Its protein product is CASSPGTRRYEQYF.

The chain employs TRBV3-1 (or the pseudogene TRBV3-2) and TRBJ1-5, with D possibly being TRBD1 (6 bases). V was trimmed by 1 base and J by 1 base, leaving 17 bases between them. CDR3 length equals 18 residues. CDR1 LGHDT and CDR2 YNNKEL come from the germline V gene (reference sequence). The chain's CDR3 is CASSQAGTAGTSNQPQHF. The CDR3 DNA is TGTGCCAGCAGCCAAGCAGGCACGGCAGGGACAAGCAATCAGCCCCAGCATTTT.

The chain combines TRBV9 with TRBJ2-3; D may be TRBD1 (5 bases). Germline V gene sequence: CDR1 SGDLS, CDR2 YYNGEE. V was clipped by 3 bases and J by 1 base, with 12 bases between them. The CDR3 has 15 residues. This CDR3 reads CASSGDTGRTDTQYF. In nucleotides, the CDR3 is TGTGCCAGCAGCGGAGACACAGGTCGCACAGATACGCAGTATTTT. The full variable domain, with the rest looked up from reference TRBV9 and TRBJ2-3, is DSGVTQTPKHLITATGQRVTLRCSPRSGDLSVYWYQQSLDQGLQFLIQYYNGEERAKGNILERFSAQQFPDLHSELNLSSLELGDSALYFCASSGDTGRTDTQYFGPGTRLTVL.

The CDR3 spells CASTGGRVYGYTF. In DNA, the CDR3 is TGTGCCAGCACGGGGGGGCGCGTCTATGGCTACACCTTC. The chain uses TRBV6-5 and TRBJ1-2, with D perhaps matching TRBD1 (6 bases). Trimming took off 7 bases at V and 4 bases at J, with 13 bases between the two ends. The length of the CDR3 is 13 residues. The germline V gene has CDR1 MNHEY and CDR2 SVGAGI.

This clone was recorded once. One junction end does not reproduce the germline sequence, and a read error may be involved. The chain has TRBV2 and TRBJ1-1; unclear D gene. This CDR3 has 13 amino acids. The germline CDR1 and CDR2 sequences are SNHLY and FYNNEI. CDR3 DNA: TGTGCCAGCAGTGTCTCGGGGAACGCTGAAGCTTTCTTT. This translates into CASSVSGNAEAFF.

The V and J genes are TRBV2 and TRBJ1-1; no clear D gene. V was shortened by 2 bases and J by 3 bases, with 10 bases between the two germline ends. The CDR3 sequence is 14 residues long. Germline CDR1 SNHLY, CDR2 FYNNEI. The CDR3 DNA sequence: TGTGCCAGCAGTGAAAGCAGGTCCTACACTGAAGCTTTCTTT. Its translation is CASSESRSYTEAFF.

The rearrangement links TRBV6-1 to TRBJ1-3; D is possibly TRBD1 (5 bases). The CDR3 is 16 amino acids. V lost 6 bases and J lost 5, with 20 bases in between. Germline CDR1 is MNHNS and CDR2 is SASEGT. The DNA for the CDR3 is TGTGCCAGCAGGGAATACAGCAGGGCGGATAGAAACACCATATATTTT. Translating it yields CASREYSRADRNTIYF.

V and J are TRBV7-8 and TRBJ1-2; 7 bases align to TRBD1. The trim removed 1 base at V and 4 bases at J, leaving 6 bases unmatched. The CDR3 has 15 residues. Germline values: CDR1 SGHVS, CDR2 FQNEAQ. CDR3 in amino acids: CASSLVGRGVYGYTF. The CDR3 DNA is TGTGCCAGCAGCTTAGTAGGCAGGGGGGTCTATGGCTACACCTTC.

The rearrangement joins TRBV6-5 to TRBJ1-1, with D unresolved. The CDR3 extends over 12 amino acids. Trimming shortened V by 7 bases and J by 3 bases, and 9 bases separated the two germline ends. Germline V CDR1 and CDR2: MNHEY, SVGAGI. The CDR3 reads CASIDSYTEAFF. DNA of the CDR3: TGTGCCAGCATCGACTCGTACACTGAAGCTTTCTTT.